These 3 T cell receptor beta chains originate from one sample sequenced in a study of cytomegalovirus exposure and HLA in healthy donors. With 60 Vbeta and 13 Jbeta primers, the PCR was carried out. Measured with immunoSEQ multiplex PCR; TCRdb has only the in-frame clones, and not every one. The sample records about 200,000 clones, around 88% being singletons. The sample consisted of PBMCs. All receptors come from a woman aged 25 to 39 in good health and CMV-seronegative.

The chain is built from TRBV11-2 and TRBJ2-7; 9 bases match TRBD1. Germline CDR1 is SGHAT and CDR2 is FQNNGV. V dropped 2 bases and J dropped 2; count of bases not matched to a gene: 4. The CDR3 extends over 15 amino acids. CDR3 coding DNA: TGTGCCAGCAGCTTACCGGGACAGGGAACCTACGAGCAGTACTTC. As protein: CASSLPGQGTYEQYF.

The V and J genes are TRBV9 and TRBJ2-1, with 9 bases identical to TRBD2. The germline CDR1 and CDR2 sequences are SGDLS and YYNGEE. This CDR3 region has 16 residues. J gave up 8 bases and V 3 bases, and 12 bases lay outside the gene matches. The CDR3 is CASSASAGGLRDEQFF. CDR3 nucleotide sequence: TGTGCCAGCAGCGCCTCCGCGGGGGGGCTTAGGGATGAGCAGTTCTTC.

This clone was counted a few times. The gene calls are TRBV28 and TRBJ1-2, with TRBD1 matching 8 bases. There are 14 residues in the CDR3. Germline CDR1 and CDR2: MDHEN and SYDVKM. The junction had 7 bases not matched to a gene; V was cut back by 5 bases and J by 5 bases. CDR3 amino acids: CASSLRQGQYGYTF. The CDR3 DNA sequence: TGTGCCAGCAGTCTCCGACAGGGGCAGTATGGCTACACCTTC.